The rows below give T cell receptor beta chains drawn from one sample of a study of OX40 agonist ivuxolimab in advanced cancers. Assay used: immunoSEQ multiplex PCR; TCRdb lists only in-frame clones, some missing. This table holds roughly 70,000 clones, 90% found once. Source: CD4+ or CD8+ T cells sorted from blood, taken in a trial of the OX40 agonist ivuxolimab. Every receptor here comes from an adult with an advanced solid tumor such as melanoma, head and neck, liver or kidney cancer. Each CDR3 is given with its conserved first and last residue. The D gene is left open where the match is weak. Size is stated for part of the rows, as once, few or many counts, or as a class when the clone is expanded.

v_gene: TRBV5-4; j_gene: TRBJ1-2; abundance: .; len: 13; d_gene: .; CDR3aa: CASSLGTGYGYTF; CDR3nt: TGTGCCAGCAGCCTCGGGACGGGCTATGGCTACACCTTC
v_gene: TRBV14; j_gene: TRBJ2-7; abundance: .; len: 11; d_gene: .; CDR3aa: CASSLDYEQYF; CDR3nt: TGTGCCAGCAGCCTCGACTACGAGCAGTACTTC
v_gene: TRBV19; j_gene: TRBJ2-1; abundance: .; len: 15; d_gene: .; CDR3aa: CASSIEGVGGHEQFF; CDR3nt: TGTGCCAGTAGTATAGAAGGGGTCGGGGGCCATGAGCAGTTCTTC
v_gene: TRBV28; j_gene: TRBJ1-2; abundance: few; len: 12; d_gene: .; CDR3aa: CASRTVTYGYTF; CDR3nt: TGTGCCAGCAGGACAGTAACCTATGGCTACACCTTC
v_gene: TRBV28; j_gene: TRBJ1-5; abundance: once; len: 15; d_gene: TRBD1; CDR3aa: CASSLSDRDNQPQHF; CDR3nt: TGTGCCAGCAGTTTGTCCGACAGGGACAATCAGCCCCAGCATTTT
v_gene: TRBV14; j_gene: TRBJ1-3; abundance: once; len: 13; d_gene: .; CDR3aa: CASSVGSGNTIYF; CDR3nt: TGTGCCAGCAGCGTGGGGTCCGGAAACACCATATATTTT
v_gene: TRBV19; j_gene: TRBJ2-7; abundance: .; len: 14; d_gene: TRBD2; CDR3aa: CASSDGLGFGEQYF; CDR3nt: TGTGCCAGTAGTGACGGACTAGGGTTTGGCGAGCAGTACTTC
v_gene: TRBV30; j_gene: TRBJ2-5; abundance: .; len: 14; d_gene: .; CDR3aa: CAWEFGGFQETQYF; CDR3nt: TGTGCCTGGGAATTTGGAGGATTCCAAGAGACCCAGTACTTC
v_gene: TRBV10-3; j_gene: TRBJ2-5; abundance: .; len: 15; d_gene: .; CDR3aa: CAISEGGPGERGLDF; CDR3nt: TGTGCCATCAGTGAGGGGGGTCCTGGGGAGAGGGGCCTCGACTTC
v_gene: TRBV28; j_gene: TRBJ1-1; abundance: .; len: 11; d_gene: .; CDR3aa: CASTANTEAFF; CDR3nt: TGTGCCAGCACCGCGAACACTGAAGCTTTCTTT
v_gene: TRBV7-9; j_gene: TRBJ1-4; abundance: .; len: 12; d_gene: .; CDR3aa: CASSLTREKLFF; CDR3nt: TGTGCCAGCAGCTTAACCCGCGAAAAACTGTTTTTT
v_gene: TRBV6-1; j_gene: TRBJ2-3; abundance: .; len: 13; d_gene: .; CDR3aa: CASSQGRTDTQYF; CDR3nt: TGTGCCAGCAGCCAGGGCCGCACAGATACGCAGTATTTT
v_gene: TRBV5-1; j_gene: TRBJ2-7; abundance: .; len: 14; d_gene: TRBD2; CDR3aa: CASSLVAGVSEQYF; CDR3nt: TGCGCCAGCAGCTTGGTGGCGGGAGTTTCCGAGCAGTACTTC
v_gene: TRBV5-4; j_gene: TRBJ2-5; abundance: .; len: 15; d_gene: .; CDR3aa: CASSLALGGQETQYF; CDR3nt: TGTGCCAGCAGCTTGGCTTTGGGGGGACAAGAGACCCAGTACTTC
v_gene: TRBV23-1; j_gene: TRBJ2-5; abundance: .; len: 17; d_gene: .; CDR3aa: CASSSLGRGPIQETQYF; CDR3nt: TGCGCCAGCAGTTCCCTGGGTCGGGGTCCTATACAAGAGACCCAGTACTTC
v_gene: TRBV29-1; j_gene: TRBJ2-5; abundance: .; len: 11; d_gene: .; CDR3aa: CSVAGPETQYF; CDR3nt: TGCAGCGTTGCTGGGCCCGAGACCCAGTACTTC
v_gene: TRBV7-3; j_gene: TRBJ2-5; abundance: .; len: 13; d_gene: TRBD1; CDR3aa: CASSRGQGAAQYF; CDR3nt: TGTGCCAGCAGTCGCGGACAGGGGGCGGCCCAGTACTTC
v_gene: TRBV19; j_gene: TRBJ1-2; abundance: .; len: 13; d_gene: .; CDR3aa: CASKNSVNYGYTF; CDR3nt: TGTGCCAGTAAAAATTCCGTTAACTATGGCTACACCTTC
v_gene: TRBV4-1; j_gene: TRBJ2-4; abundance: .; len: 14; d_gene: .; CDR3aa: CASSQTEGGNIQYF; CDR3nt: TGCGCCAGCAGCCAAACAGAGGGGGGAAACATTCAGTACTTC
v_gene: TRBV28; j_gene: TRBJ2-7; abundance: .; len: 15; d_gene: .; CDR3aa: CASISPRGASYEQYF; CDR3nt: TGTGCCAGCATTTCCCCCCGGGGGGCTTCCTACGAGCAGTACTTC
v_gene: TRBV19; j_gene: TRBJ2-1; abundance: .; len: 15; d_gene: .; CDR3aa: CASSVPGHIYNEQFF; CDR3nt: TGTGCCAGTAGTGTCCCGGGACATATATACAATGAGCAGTTCTTC
v_gene: TRBV7-2; j_gene: TRBJ2-5; abundance: .; len: 14; d_gene: .; CDR3aa: CASSLAYSSRGQYF; CDR3nt: TGTGCCAGCAGCTTAGCGTACAGCTCTCGCGGCCAGTACTTC
v_gene: TRBV5-1; j_gene: TRBJ2-3; abundance: .; len: 13; d_gene: .; CDR3aa: CASSLDSTDTQYF; CDR3nt: TGCGCCAGCAGCTTGGACAGCACAGATACGCAGTATTTT
v_gene: TRBV11-2; j_gene: TRBJ2-5; abundance: once; len: 13; d_gene: TRBD1; CDR3aa: CASSRDRVETQYF; CDR3nt: TGTGCCAGCAGCCGCGACAGGGTTGAGACCCAGTACTTC
v_gene: TRBV18; j_gene: TRBJ2-5; abundance: .; len: 16; d_gene: TRBD2; CDR3aa: CASSPITSGYQETQYF; CDR3nt: TGTGCCAGCTCACCAATAACTAGCGGCTACCAAGAGACCCAGTACTTC
v_gene: TRBV29-1; j_gene: TRBJ2-2; abundance: .; len: 15; d_gene: TRBD2; CDR3aa: CSVVTSGGNIGELFF; CDR3nt: TGCAGCGTTGTTACTAGCGGGGGGAACATCGGGGAGCTGTTTTTT
v_gene: TRBV28; j_gene: TRBJ2-3; abundance: once; len: 15; d_gene: TRBD2; CDR3aa: CASSFLAGVRDTQYF; CDR3nt: TGTGCCAGCAGTTTCTTAGCGGGAGTGAGAGATACGCAGTATTTT
v_gene: TRBV7-6; j_gene: TRBJ2-3; abundance: few; len: 15; d_gene: .; CDR3aa: CASSSLRDSTDTQYF; CDR3nt: TGTGCCAGCAGCTCCCTCCGGGACTCCACAGATACGCAGTATTTT
v_gene: TRBV5-1; j_gene: TRBJ2-5; abundance: .; len: 13; d_gene: TRBD1; CDR3aa: CASRFGTEETQYF; CDR3nt: TGCGCCAGCAGGTTCGGGACAGAAGAGACCCAGTACTTC
v_gene: TRBV27; j_gene: TRBJ2-7; abundance: .; len: 16; d_gene: TRBD2; CDR3aa: CASSLLSSGRIYEQYF; CDR3nt: TGTGCCAGCAGTCTTCTGTCTAGCGGGAGGATCTACGAGCAGTACTTC
v_gene: TRBV5-1; j_gene: TRBJ2-1; abundance: .; len: 16; d_gene: TRBD2; CDR3aa: CASSFLGVAGDHEQFF; CDR3nt: TGCGCCAGCAGCTTCCTTGGGGTAGCGGGAGACCATGAGCAGTTCTTC
v_gene: TRBV7-3; j_gene: TRBJ2-7; abundance: .; len: 15; d_gene: TRBD1; CDR3aa: CASSLWPGQGYEQYF; CDR3nt: TGTGCCAGCAGCTTGTGGCCGGGACAGGGCTACGAGCAGTACTTC
v_gene: TRBV30; j_gene: TRBJ2-2; abundance: .; len: 15; d_gene: .; CDR3aa: CAWSTGKGLTGELFF; CDR3nt: TGTGCCTGGAGTACCGGGAAAGGGCTAACCGGGGAGCTGTTTTTT
v_gene: TRBV5-6; j_gene: TRBJ2-7; abundance: .; len: 14; d_gene: .; CDR3aa: CASSHGLEGIEQYF; CDR3nt: TGTGCCAGCAGCCATGGTTTGGAAGGTATCGAGCAGTACTTC
v_gene: TRBV5-4; j_gene: TRBJ2-3; abundance: .; len: 16; d_gene: TRBD2; CDR3aa: CASSSRLATNTDTQYF; CDR3nt: TGTGCCAGCAGCTCCCGACTAGCGACCAACACAGATACGCAGTATTTT
v_gene: TRBV18; j_gene: TRBJ1-1; abundance: .; len: 12; d_gene: TRBD1; CDR3aa: CASSLGTGEAFF; CDR3nt: TGTGCCAGCTCGCTCGGGACAGGTGAAGCTTTCTTT
v_gene: TRBV6-1; j_gene: TRBJ2-7; abundance: .; len: 15; d_gene: .; CDR3aa: CASASLTTNSYEQYF; CDR3nt: TGTGCCAGCGCCTCCTTGACTACTAACTCCTACGAGCAGTACTTC
v_gene: TRBV30; j_gene: TRBJ2-7; abundance: .; len: 11; d_gene: .; CDR3aa: CAWTPTYEQYF; CDR3nt: TGTGCCTGGACCCCTACCTACGAGCAGTACTTC